The 19 T cell receptor beta chains below were found in one sample sequenced in a study of blood T cell repertoires in COVID-19. The table came from immunoSEQ multiplex PCR; TCRdb's copy has only in-frame clones and leaves some out. The sample carries around 90,000 clones, around 88% recorded once. The sample consisted of peripheral blood. Source of these receptors: a middle-aged man with COVID-19, enrolled during active disease.

This chain uses TRBV6-2 or TRBV6-3 with TRBJ1-1; tentatively, D is TRBD1 (6 bases). The CDR3 covers 15 residues. Germline loops: CDR1 MNHEY, CDR2 SVGEGT. V shed 0 bases and J shed 6 bases, with 14 bases lying between them. The DNA of the CDR3 is TGTGCCAGCAGTTACTCGAGGGGGGGGGTCCCTGAAGCTTTCTTT. This codes for CASSYSRGGVPEAFF.

The rearrangement links TRBV30 to TRBJ1-1, with D uncertain. The length of the CDR3 is 10 residues. Germline CDR1 reads GTSNPN; CDR2 reads SVGIG (reference sequence). With 4 bases removed from V and 6 bases from J, the gap between germline ends came to 6 bases. CDR3 residues: CAWKSAEAFF. The CDR3 DNA follows: TGTGCCTGGAAATCCGCTGAAGCTTTCTTT.

The chain uses TRBV3-1 (or the pseudogene TRBV3-2) and TRBJ1-5; no reliable D call. Trimming removed 5 bases from V and 4 bases from J, with 12 bases in between. The CDR3 covers 14 residues. Germline CDR1 reads LGHDT; CDR2 reads YNNKEL (reference sequence). CDR3 loop: CASSATTGNQPQHF. The CDR3 nucleotides are TGTGCCAGCAGCGCCACCACGGGGAATCAGCCCCAGCATTTT.

This chain links TRBV2 with TRBJ1-5; D remains ambiguous. Germline V gene sequence: CDR1 SNHLY, CDR2 FYNNEI. The V and J ends lost 7 bases and 1 base respectively, with 11 bases between them. The CDR3 is 14 residues long. CDR3 sequence reads: CASNGGISNQPQHF. DNA for the CDR3: TGTGCCAGCAACGGCGGAATAAGCAATCAGCCCCAGCATTTT.

CDR3 DNA sequence: TGTGCCAGCAGCCTCGGGGAGGATCAGCCCCAGCATTTT. It translates to CASSLGEDQPQHF. The chain links TRBV12-1 to TRBJ1-5. TRBV12-1 is a pseudogene. CDR3 length equals 13 residues.

The V gene is TRBV28, the J gene TRBJ2-7; tentative D call: TRBD1 (6 bases). Germline assignment: CDR1 MDHEN and CDR2 SYDVKM. The CDR3 totals 13 residues. Deletions cut 6 bases from V and 1 base from J, with 10 bases between. CDR3 residues: CASRSGQSYEQYF. The DNA for the CDR3 is TGTGCCAGCAGATCCGGACAGTCCTACGAGCAGTACTTC.

The chain is built from TRBV30 and TRBJ1-1, with D maybe TRBD1 (6 bases). V shed 1 base and J shed 5 bases, with 17 bases lying between them. The CDR3 spans 15 residues. Germline CDR1 reads GTSNPN; CDR2 reads SVGIG (reference sequence). CDR3 in DNA: TGTGCCTGGAGTGACCCAAGGGGGGGAAGGACTGAAGCTTTCTTT. As protein: CAWSDPRGGRTEAFF.

This sequence joins TRBV30 and TRBJ1-1, with D unresolved. The CDR3 totals 11 residues. Trimming removed 5 bases from V and 5 bases from J, with 9 bases in between. CDR1 is GTSNPN and CDR2 is SVGIG in the germline V gene (reference sequence). The CDR3 DNA reads TGTGCCTGGGCCCGGTGGACTGAAGCTTTCTTT. Translation: CAWARWTEAFF.

The rearrangement links TRBV27 to TRBJ2-7; D not resolved. Germline V gives CDR1 MNHEY, CDR2 SMNVEV (reference sequence). The CDR3 contains 13 residues. Trimming stripped 5 bases from V and 2 bases from J, with 10 bases between. CDR3 residues: CASSNGLPYEQYF. The CDR3 DNA reads as TGTGCCAGCAGTAACGGTTTGCCCTACGAGCAGTACTTC.

The chain joins TRBV6-5 to TRBJ1-5; 7 nucleotides agree with TRBD1. The germline CDR1 and CDR2 sequences are MNHEY and SVGAGI. The ends lost 6 bases at V and 4 bases at J; junction bases unmatched: 3. The CDR3 consists of 13 residues. CDR3 nucleotide sequence: TGTGCCAGCAGACCGACAGGGAATCAGCCCCAGCATTTT. It yields the protein CASRPTGNQPQHF.

This clone showed up many times. This chain links TRBV5-4 with TRBJ1-6; 7 positions agree with TRBD1. Trimming removed 4 bases from V and 7 bases from J; junction bases left unmatched: 2. From germline, CDR1 is SGHNT and CDR2 YYREEE (reference sequence). This CDR3 comprises 13 residues. This CDR3 is CASSRGQNSPLHF. DNA for the CDR3: TGTGCCAGCAGCCGGGGACAGAATTCACCCCTCCACTTT.

This sequence joins TRBV15 and TRBJ2-7, with D perhaps TRBD1 (6 bases). Per germline, CDR1 LNHNV and CDR2 YYDKDF (reference sequence). The CDR3 extends over 14 amino acids. V lost 3 bases and J lost 2, with 11 bases in between. CDR3 sequence (DNA): TGTGCCACCAGCAGCTACGGACAGACCTACGAGCAGTACTTC. Amino acid sequence: CATSSYGQTYEQYF.

The chain recombines TRBV10-1 with TRBJ2-7; weak D call: TRBD2 (5 bases). The V end was cut by 3 bases, the J end by 0 bases, with 9 bases between. The germline CDR1 and CDR2 sequences are WNHNN and SYGVQD (reference sequence). The CDR3 extends over 14 amino acids. The CDR3 loop reads CASSDSASSYEQYF. The CDR3 nucleotides are TGCGCCAGCAGTGATAGCGCAAGCTCCTACGAGCAGTACTTC.

CDR3: CASTSTGNTGELFF. The CDR3 nucleotides read TGCGCCAGCACCTCGACAGGGAACACCGGGGAGCTGTTTTTT. V and J are TRBV4-3 and TRBJ2-2, with a tentative D call TRBD1 (6 bases). Germline loops: CDR1 LGHNA, CDR2 YSLEER. Trimming removed 7 bases at V and 1 base at J, with 10 bases between. CDR3 length equals 14 residues.

The chain has TRBV5-1 and TRBJ1-5; weak D call: TRBD1 (6 bases). The CDR3 loop spans 13 amino acids. Deletions cut 2 bases from V and 11 bases from J, with 14 bases between. CDR1 SGHRS and CDR2 YFSETQ come from the germline V gene. The CDR3 loop reads CASSFSGAEAQHF. CDR3 coding DNA: TGCGCCAGCAGCTTCTCAGGGGCAGAAGCCCAGCATTTT.

This clone was counted a single time. The V gene is TRBV14, the J gene TRBJ2-1; 8 positions match TRBD2. The germline V gene has CDR1 SGHDN and CDR2 FVKESK. The CDR3 runs 14 residues. V was pared by 4 bases and J by 4 bases, with 3 bases of the junction left unmatched. The CDR3 here is CASSPVAGYNEQFF. The DNA for the CDR3 is TGTGCCAGCAGCCCCGTAGCGGGGTACAATGAGCAGTTCTTC.

The CDR3: CASSVGRAGYNEQFF. CDR3 coding DNA: TGTGCCAGCAGCGTTGGGCGAGCGGGGTACAATGAGCAGTTCTTC. The V and J genes are TRBV9 and TRBJ2-1, with TRBD2 identical over 7 bases. V lost 2 bases to trimming and J lost 4 bases; unmatched junction nucleotides: 6. The CDR3 covers 15 residues. Germline CDR1 reads SGDLS; CDR2 reads YYNGEE.

This rearrangement joins TRBV6-2 or TRBV6-3 to TRBJ1-1; tentative D call: TRBD1 (6 bases). There are 14 residues in the CDR3. V lost 5 bases, J lost 0 bases, and 10 bases lay in between. From germline, CDR1 is MNHEY and CDR2 SVGEGT. CDR3: CASSIGGVNTEAFF. The CDR3 DNA follows: TGTGCCAGCAGTATAGGGGGGGTGAACACTGAAGCTTTCTTT.

This clone was seen only once. This chain uses TRBV7-9 with TRBJ2-3, with D tentatively TRBD1 (5 bases). From germline, CDR1 is SEHNR and CDR2 FQNEAQ (reference sequence). This CDR3 contains 14 residues. Trimming shortened V by 4 bases and J by 3 bases, and 11 bases separated the two germline ends. The DNA for the CDR3 is TGTGCCAGCAGCTCAGACAGATGGACAGATACGCAGTATTTT. This gives the protein CASSSDRWTDTQYF.